The clone carrying this T cell receptor beta chain was seen repeatedly, ten times or more. Its antigen is currently unknown. This entry is derived from a study of T cells after yellow fever vaccination. Study-level points and caveats: Repertoires sorted by FACS could include abundant clonotypes that are contaminants from the bulk population.

MiXCR, run by TCRdb on the 5' RACE reads, gives a single entry per CDR3 protein. The sample contains some 300,000 distinct CDR3 sequences, about 10% of which appear only once. CDR1 is SQVTM and CDR2 is ANQGSEA in the germline V gene. The CDR3 contains 16 residues. The V and J ends lost 4 bases and 0 bases respectively, with 17 bases between them. The sample was CD4+ T cells sorted from PBMCs, taken 5 days after the yellow fever booster vaccination. The rearrangement uses TRBV29-1 and TRBJ2-3; TRBD2 is a possible D gene (6 bases). The clonotype was recovered from a man aged 18 to 30 who received the YFV17D yellow fever vaccine. The CDR3 loop reads CSVVVWDSASTDTQYF. DNA of the CDR3: TGCAGCGTTGTAGTTTGGGACTCGGCTAGCACAGATACGCAGTATTTT.